Given below is one TCR beta chain in context. There are many counts of this clonotype. Its antigen specificity is not known. No base qualities exist here, and no much larger clone lies one base off it. Amplification of TCR beta CDR3 regions was carried out from RNA transcripts. For the first round of RT-PCR on the TCR CDR3, the HTBI primer set was used together with the Qiagen OneStep RT-PCR kit. A second multiplex PCR round built the libraries, followed by size selection and purification. Sequencing of the libraries was done on an Illumina HiSeq2000 using paired-end 100 bp reads. Per the original workflow: SOAPnuke was used to process the raw data, removing reads that contained adapters or uncalled bases, had a mean Phred below 15, or lacked an exact match to the constant primer or identifier. COPE v1.2.5 was used to merge the high-quality paired reads, and each unique nucleotide sequence was defined as a clonotype. Clonotypes were aligned to IMGT TRBV, TRBD and TRBJ reference segments using MiTCR v1.1. The analysis was restricted to V-J combinations with a frequency above 0.0001, which together covered 99% to 99.2% of the repertoires. The TCS score was defined as the ratio of F50 (clonal expansion) to E x V (chaos), calculated using BLOSUM62-based TCRdist between CDR3 peptides within each V-J. Welch's t-statistics and random forest reduced around 550 V-J features to 10 to 15, which were used in a naive Bayes classifier (R e1071). TCRdb passed the public sequencing reads through fastp at Q25 and MiXCR, retaining productive beta sequences. All rows with the same CDR3 protein become a single entry with the most common DNA and genes. The V and J calls come from TCRdb's annotation, not from the publication. Counted in this sample were hundreds of thousands of distinct CDR3 sequences; roughly 15% of them appeared once. The ten largest clones take up under 25% of the sample.

These data originate in a study of T cells in Graves' hyperthyroidism and ophthalmopathy (dated by TCRdb to about 2019). A note on the overall study: Peripheral blood samples were taken at initial diagnosis, before any treatment was given. TCR Vbeta CDR3 sequencing of 120 to 150 peripheral blood samples (more than 40 ophthalmopathy, over 70 hyperthyroidism and about 17 progressor patients) is reported in the paper. The roughly 91 discovery patients were randomly split 7:3 into training and test sets. Thyroid tissue and blood T-cell repertoires from about six Graves' hyperthyroidism patients were also compared in the study. Once sampling was done, hyperthyroidism patients were given methimazole at a starting dose of 30 mg daily, whereas ophthalmopathy patients were given high-dose intravenous methylprednisolone. TCR V-J signatures able to tell the groups apart were searched for in a discovery cohort of 100 or so patients, of whom under 45 had Graves' ophthalmopathy and about 55 had stable Graves' hyperthyroidism. Whether ophthalmopathy could be predicted prospectively was tested in an independent validation cohort made up of fewer than 20 hyperthyroidism patients plus 17 patients who later progressed to ophthalmopathy.

What the work shows at the level of the full study, not this receptor alone: Blood samples also contained most of the expanded thyroid clonotypes (frequency above 0.001), which suggests that blood repertoires may reflect thyroid immune responses. Sample size was not statistically predetermined, and investigators were not blinded to group allocation. In validation, progression to ophthalmopathy was predicted by the model with 70% to 71% sensitivity and just over 72% specificity, a median of approximately 7.1 months before onset. In cross-validation, a model built on a 13 V-J signature told ophthalmopathy apart from stable hyperthyroidism with 87.88% sensitivity and approximately 84% specificity, and in testing the same model reached 80%/75%.

Ophthalmopathy patients had moderately to severely active disease, Clinical Activity Score of at least 3, NOSPECS grade of at least 4, and duration under 3 months. Exclusion was applied to patients with uncontrolled infections, other autoimmune diseases, pregnancy or lactation. Clinical symptoms, serum thyroxine and TRAb, thyroid ultrasound, and orbital computed tomography formed the basis for the diagnoses. PBMCs were separated from over 9 ml of fresh peripheral blood using Ficoll-Paque density gradient centrifugation. Total RNA was extracted with Trizol reagent, and quality was checked on an Agilent 2100 Bioanalyzer. Sequencing was carried out using blood. This TCR came from a woman aged 55-75 years with Graves' ophthalmopathy.

The CDR3 corresponds to CASSYQTLGTRAYEQYF. The sequenced DNA: TGTGCCAGCAGTTACCAAACCCTGGGGACTAGGGCCTACGAGCAGTACTTC. The sequence links TRBV6-5 to TRBJ2-7, with 8 bases aligning to TRBD2. The CDR1 and CDR2 encoded by the germline V gene are MNHEY and SVGAGI. At the junction V is shortened by 2 bases and J by 2 bases; bases outside the gene matches: 11. The CDR3 contains 17 residues, cysteine and phenylalanine counted. Of all the DNA, just the CDR3 is kept, 51 bases in frame from base 1.